This T cell receptor beta chain was recovered during a study of response to subunit inactivated influenza vaccine. Study-wide findings and caveats: Each seasonal flu vaccination may recruit only limited new T cells, authors suggested.

TCRdb re-analysed the RT-PCR reads in MiXCR, keeping a single row per CDR3 protein. The sample holds fewer than 600,000 distinct CDR3 sequences; less than 7.5% are singletons and the top ten take around 14%. This clonotype has more than one count but fewer than ten. Antigen specificity is unknown. Germline V gives CDR1 MNHEY, CDR2 SVGEGT. The CDR3 is 12 residues long. V shed 6 bases and J shed 7 bases, with 10 bases lying between them. The J gene is TRBJ2-1, the V gene TRBV6-2 or TRBV6-3; D is ambiguous. Sequencing used PBMCs from blood, obtained about 24 months after vaccination. This receptor was identified in a man between 45 and 75 years old who received an inactivated influenza vaccine. CDR3 bases: TGTGCCAGCAGCCCACTGAATAATGAGCAGTTCTTC. This sequence encodes CASSPLNNEQFF.